The source of this T cell receptor beta chain is a study of shared clonotypes between healthy human individuals (dated by TCRdb to 2020 to 2022). Notes on the research overall: The cohort included a few men and a couple of women between 18 and 49 years of age. For each donor, CD4 naive and CD4 memory were each run on three plates, CD8 naive on two plates, and CD8 memory on one plate. To estimate repertoire size and how much clonotype sharing occurs between individuals, the study deeply sequenced the blood TCR repertoires of a handful of healthy adults. To increase sequencing depth and limit assay-specific biases, different laboratories used diverse techniques to prepare libraries and sequence TCR repertoires. Leukapheresis yielded between about 0.85 and 10 billion PBMCs per donor.

CD8 naive samples consisted of CD45RO-negative cells that were positively selected for CCR7, yielding a CD45RA+CCR7+ population without TemRA cells. Healthy HIV-negative adults with no recently reported acute infections or vaccinations were included as donors. Only Caucasian adults living in Nashville, Tennessee, USA were represented among the donors. Blood was collected by leukapheresis, and PBMCs were isolated by Ficoll-Histopaque density gradient centrifugation and then cryopreserved in liquid nitrogen vapor phase. Analytical flow cytometry was used to check the purity and quantity of every magnetically sorted T cell population. Each sorted fraction had its genomic DNA isolated and then quantified by UV absorbance on a Nanodrop 2000c. In regard to this clone: Its recognized antigen is unknown. Qualities for individual bases were not recorded, and no much larger clone is one base off.

Using the deep immunoSEQ assay, multiplex PCR amplified TCR CDR3 regions from genomic DNA. Genomic DNA extracted from each cell subset was distributed evenly over all wells of several immunoSEQ 96-well plates, and each plate served as one replicate. For sorted subsets, about 200 ng genomic DNA, equal to 30,000 or so T cell genomes, was loaded into each replicate PCR. Purified libraries were measured with a Qubit 3.0 fluorometer, size-checked on a Bioanalyzer 2100, and measured again with the KAPA Library Quantification kit. Every immunoSEQ 96-well plate was sequenced on a separate single-read 150-cycle Illumina NextSeq 550 flow cell. Per the original workflow: Because only junctional sequences without quality scores were contained in the immunoSEQ output, filtering matching that applied to full-length reads could not be performed. Sequences were annotated with PyIR, a Python wrapper for IgBLAST v1.9, using IMGT germline references to assign V/J genes and CDR3. Reads with weak V/J assignments (E-value above 1e-6), missing CDR3, stop codons, out-of-frame junctions, or ambiguous translated residues were removed. V3J clonotypes were defined as sequences sharing an identical inferred V gene, J gene, and CDR3 amino acid sequence. To compute the percentage overlap between repertoires, the number of shared unique clonotypes was divided by the size of the smaller repertoire. Richness of each repertoire was evaluated using RTK rarefaction, the Chao1 estimator, and Recon v2.1 estimates of unobserved clonotypes. Generation probabilities were computed with OLGA for all TCRbeta clonotypes obtained by the gDNA method from several donors. Here the immuneACCESS table is served through TCRdb, limited to in-frame sequences with V and J called. Missing clones are a known gap in these copies; in checked studies unresolved V genes cover under half, and the rest lacks a known reason. The V and J calls and clone size are taken from that table; D and trimming were inferred from the DNA. Across this sample there are about 680,000 clones, with 90% to 95% seen only once. The top ten hold about 24% of the sample.

Reading from cysteine to phenylalanine, the CDR3 counts 14 amino acids. Only the CDR3 region is kept as DNA, spanning 42 bases read in frame from base 1. The junction shows trimming of 1 base on V and 1 base on J, plus 9 bases between the germline ends. The germline V gene specifies SGHTS as CDR1 and YDEGEE as CDR2. The full study reports these points: Naive subsets generally had larger estimated clonotype richness than memory subsets did. Sharing across several donors was observed for approximately 5% of naive CD4, over 3% of naive CD8, 2.3% of memory CD4, and less than 0.45% of memory CD8 clonotypes. Only blood was sampled, and tissue TCR repertoires likely differ from those in blood. Compared with non-shared clonotypes, the clonotypes found in all four sorted-subset donors had higher generation probabilities. Incomplete sequencing was indicated by rarefaction of sorted-subset datasets, despite the large sequencing depth. The small number of donors limited the genetic and exposure-history diversity represented. Pairwise subsampling indicated that sequencing depth was expected to affect the degree of clonotype sharing among donors.

The TCR originated in a man aged 25 to 40 in good health. Input material: naive CD8+ T cells sorted from blood. In the paper's terms, the cell subset or site label means: CD45RA+CCR7+. The chain couples TRBV5-8 to TRBJ2-7; the D gene is unclear. The DNA reads as follows: TGTGCCAGCAGCTTGTACGCCGAATCCTACGAGCAGTACTTC. It codes for CASSLYAESYEQYF.